These T cell receptor beta chains were read from a single sample in a study of regulatory T cells in long-lasting Graves disease. TCRdb reprocessed the multiplex PCR reads via MiXCR and lists one record per CDR3 protein. The sample consists of some 420,000 distinct CDR3 sequences, 22% of them appearing once. The starting material was peripheral blood mononuclear cells (PBMCs), obtained when the disease was refractory, from a patient treated with antithyroid drugs. The receptor set was obtained from a female donor with Graves disease. The CDR3 runs from the conserved cysteine through the conserved F or W. Each record gives: J gene, D gene, clone size, V gene, CDR3 protein, CDR3 DNA. D genes are given only for firm matches. Size tells how often a clone was seen (once, few, many) or the class of an expanded clone, and some rows leave it out.

j_gene: TRBJ2-3
d_gene: TRBD2
abundance: .
v_gene: TRBV20-1
CDR3aa: CSARLAGATDTQYF
CDR3nt: TGCAGTGCTAGACTAGCGGGGGCCACAGATACGCAGTATTTT

j_gene: TRBJ2-4
d_gene: .
abundance: few
v_gene: TRBV7-2
CDR3aa: CASSLAAGFPVSKNIQYF
CDR3nt: TGTGCCAGCAGCTTAGCTGCCGGGTTCCCCGTATCCAAAAACATTCAGTACTTC

j_gene: TRBJ2-7
d_gene: TRBD1
abundance: many
v_gene: TRBV29-1
CDR3aa: CSVEAGQGRYEQYF
CDR3nt: TGCAGCGTTGAAGCGGGACAGGGACGCTACGAGCAGTACTTC

j_gene: TRBJ1-1
d_gene: .
abundance: few
v_gene: TRBV6-1
CDR3aa: CASRIDGNTEAFF
CDR3nt: TGTGCCAGCAGGATAGACGGAAACACTGAAGCTTTCTTT

j_gene: TRBJ1-5
d_gene: .
abundance: many
v_gene: TRBV20-1
CDR3aa: CSASPNIGSNQPQHF
CDR3nt: TGCAGTGCTAGTCCTAATATAGGGAGCAATCAGCCCCAGCATTTT

j_gene: TRBJ2-5
d_gene: TRBD2
abundance: many
v_gene: TRBV12-3/TRBV12-4
CDR3aa: CASSTGTSGRIRQETQYF
CDR3nt: TGTGCCAGCAGCACCGGGACTAGCGGGAGAATCAGGCAAGAGACCCAGTACTTC

j_gene: TRBJ1-6
d_gene: .
abundance: .
v_gene: TRBV6-1
CDR3aa: CASSTGVNNSPLHF
CDR3nt: TGTGCCAGCAGTACAGGCGTCAATAATTCACCCCTCCACTTT

j_gene: TRBJ1-4
d_gene: .
abundance: many
v_gene: TRBV28
CDR3aa: CASRRDNHEKLFF
CDR3nt: TGTGCCAGCAGGCGGGACAACCATGAAAAACTGTTTTTT

j_gene: TRBJ1-2
d_gene: TRBD1
abundance: few
v_gene: TRBV15
CDR3aa: CATSRGQGRLNYGYTF
CDR3nt: TGTGCCACCAGCAGAGGACAGGGAAGGTTGAACTATGGCTACACCTTC

j_gene: TRBJ1-2
d_gene: .
abundance: many
v_gene: TRBV6-5
CDR3aa: CASSYLPGTYGYTF
CDR3nt: TGTGCCAGCAGTTACCTTCCAGGGACCTATGGCTACACCTTC

j_gene: TRBJ1-2
d_gene: TRBD1
abundance: many
v_gene: TRBV15
CDR3aa: CATSRRQGQNYGYTF
CDR3nt: TGTGCCACCAGCAGACGACAGGGGCAAAACTATGGCTACACCTTC

j_gene: TRBJ1-3
d_gene: .
abundance: few
v_gene: TRBV2
CDR3aa: CASSEMGGNTIYF
CDR3nt: TGTGCCAGCAGTGAAATGGGCGGAAACACCATATATTTT

j_gene: TRBJ1-5
d_gene: .
abundance: .
v_gene: TRBV6-1
CDR3aa: CASSELRSNQPQHF
CDR3nt: TGTGCCAGCAGTGAACTAAGAAGCAATCAGCCCCAGCATTTT

j_gene: TRBJ2-7
d_gene: TRBD2
abundance: .
v_gene: TRBV6-1
CDR3aa: CASSRGVPGYEQYF
CDR3nt: TGTGCCAGCAGTCGGGGGGTCCCGGGATACGAGCAGTACTTC

j_gene: TRBJ2-7
d_gene: TRBD1
abundance: many
v_gene: TRBV28
CDR3aa: CASSSDRDEQYF
CDR3nt: TGTGCCAGCAGTTCGGACAGGGACGAGCAGTACTTC

j_gene: TRBJ1-2
d_gene: TRBD1
abundance: .
v_gene: TRBV5-1
CDR3aa: CASSKGQGENYGYTF
CDR3nt: TGCGCCAGCAGCAAAGGACAGGGGGAAAACTATGGCTACACCTTC

j_gene: TRBJ1-2
d_gene: .
abundance: .
v_gene: TRBV27
CDR3aa: CASSLSQNNYGYTF
CDR3nt: TGTGCCAGCAGTTTATCACAGAATAACTATGGCTACACCTTC

j_gene: TRBJ1-3
d_gene: .
abundance: few
v_gene: TRBV7-2
CDR3aa: CASSFAGGTTGNTIYF
CDR3nt: TGTGCCAGCAGCTTCGCCGGCGGGACAACTGGAAACACCATATATTTT

j_gene: TRBJ2-1
d_gene: TRBD1
abundance: .
v_gene: TRBV19
CDR3aa: CASSTGQDNEQFF
CDR3nt: TGTGCCAGTAGTACCGGACAGGACAATGAGCAGTTCTTC

j_gene: TRBJ1-6
d_gene: TRBD1
abundance: .
v_gene: TRBV6-1
CDR3aa: CASRPSGTGVYNSPLHF
CDR3nt: TGTGCCAGCAGGCCTTCCGGGACAGGGGTCTATAATTCACCCCTCCACTTT

j_gene: TRBJ2-7
d_gene: .
abundance: many
v_gene: TRBV28
CDR3aa: CASSSNRGGHYEQYF
CDR3nt: TGTGCCAGCAGTTCTAACAGGGGGGGACACTACGAGCAGTACTTC

j_gene: TRBJ2-7
d_gene: .
abundance: many
v_gene: TRBV28
CDR3aa: CASSFTYPQGTSYEQYF
CDR3nt: TGTGCCAGCAGTTTCACCTACCCTCAGGGAACCTCCTACGAGCAGTACTTC

j_gene: TRBJ2-4
d_gene: .
abundance: few
v_gene: TRBV19
CDR3aa: CASSISENIQYF
CDR3nt: TGTGCCAGTAGTATCTCTGAAAACATTCAGTACTTC

j_gene: TRBJ2-5
d_gene: TRBD1
abundance: .
v_gene: TRBV7-2
CDR3aa: CASSERTGFETQYF
CDR3nt: TGTGCCAGCAGCGAAAGGACAGGGTTCGAGACCCAGTACTTC

j_gene: TRBJ2-3
d_gene: TRBD1
abundance: .
v_gene: TRBV27
CDR3aa: CASSSRQGLTDTQYF
CDR3nt: TGTGCCAGCAGTTCAAGACAGGGCCTCACAGATACGCAGTATTTT

j_gene: TRBJ1-5
d_gene: TRBD1
abundance: many
v_gene: TRBV28
CDR3aa: CASSSGAGQPNQPQHF
CDR3nt: TGTGCCAGCAGTTCAGGGGCGGGACAGCCCAATCAGCCCCAGCATTTT

j_gene: TRBJ2-5
d_gene: .
abundance: .
v_gene: TRBV18
CDR3aa: CASSPYGRTLETQYF
CDR3nt: TGTGCCAGCTCACCATACGGGCGGACCCTAGAGACCCAGTACTTC

j_gene: TRBJ1-4
d_gene: TRBD1
abundance: .
v_gene: TRBV7-8
CDR3aa: CASSSHRDRRPEKLFF
CDR3nt: TGTGCCAGCAGCTCCCACCGGGACAGAAGGCCAGAAAAACTGTTTTTT

j_gene: TRBJ1-1
d_gene: .
abundance: .
v_gene: TRBV9
CDR3aa: CASSPGEGKNTEAFF
CDR3nt: TGTGCCAGCAGCCCAGGTGAGGGCAAGAACACTGAAGCTTTCTTT

j_gene: TRBJ2-3
d_gene: .
abundance: .
v_gene: TRBV28
CDR3aa: CASSSPQIDTQYF
CDR3nt: TGTGCCAGCAGCTCCCCACAGATAGATACGCAGTATTTT

j_gene: TRBJ2-7
d_gene: .
abundance: few
v_gene: TRBV20-1
CDR3aa: CSARAGDWDYEQYF
CDR3nt: TGCAGTGCTAGAGCGGGGGATTGGGACTACGAGCAGTACTTC

j_gene: TRBJ1-2
d_gene: .
abundance: few
v_gene: TRBV7-2
CDR3aa: CASSPRIGGAAEGGYTF
CDR3nt: TGTGCCAGCAGCCCCCGGATTGGTGGGGCCGCCGAGGGTGGCTACACCTTC

j_gene: TRBJ2-2
d_gene: TRBD1
abundance: few
v_gene: TRBV30
CDR3aa: CARTRDRGEELFF
CDR3nt: TGTGCCCGGACCCGGGACAGGGGTGAGGAGCTGTTTTTT

j_gene: TRBJ1-2
d_gene: .
abundance: .
v_gene: TRBV20-1
CDR3aa: CSAGDIWGGYGYTF
CDR3nt: TGCAGTGCTGGAGATATCTGGGGCGGCTATGGCTACACCTTC

j_gene: TRBJ2-7
d_gene: .
abundance: few
v_gene: TRBV29-1
CDR3aa: CSVVIKNIREQYF
CDR3nt: TGCAGCGTTGTTATAAAGAACATCCGCGAGCAGTACTTC

j_gene: TRBJ1-4
d_gene: .
abundance: many
v_gene: TRBV28
CDR3aa: CASSPPGGGLEKLFF
CDR3nt: TGTGCCAGCAGTCCCCCTGGAGGGGGTCTCGAAAAACTGTTTTTT

j_gene: TRBJ1-5
d_gene: .
abundance: many
v_gene: TRBV6-1
CDR3aa: CASSDQGYQPQHF
CDR3nt: TGTGCCAGCAGTGACCAGGGGTATCAGCCCCAGCATTTT

j_gene: TRBJ2-7
d_gene: .
abundance: few
v_gene: TRBV6-5
CDR3aa: CASSYAAGYYEQYF
CDR3nt: TGTGCCAGCAGTTACGCGGCAGGGTACTACGAGCAGTACTTC

j_gene: TRBJ1-1
d_gene: .
abundance: .
v_gene: TRBV18
CDR3aa: CASSPGAGAGAEAFF
CDR3nt: TGTGCCAGCTCACCCGGAGCCGGAGCAGGGGCTGAAGCTTTCTTT

j_gene: TRBJ1-2
d_gene: TRBD1
abundance: few
v_gene: TRBV7-2
CDR3aa: CASSSDRGLIYGYTF
CDR3nt: TGTGCCAGCAGCTCCGACAGGGGGCTTATCTATGGCTACACCTTC

j_gene: TRBJ1-3
d_gene: .
abundance: .
v_gene: TRBV13
CDR3aa: CASSIGQRESGNTIYF
CDR3nt: TGTGCCAGCAGCATCGGACAGCGTGAATCTGGAAACACCATATATTTT

j_gene: TRBJ2-1
d_gene: .
abundance: .
v_gene: TRBV27
CDR3aa: CASRSPVWYNEQFF
CDR3nt: TGTGCCAGCAGGAGCCCCGTTTGGTACAATGAGCAGTTCTTC

j_gene: TRBJ2-7
d_gene: .
abundance: .
v_gene: TRBV15
CDR3aa: CATSRDLDKIYEQYF
CDR3nt: TGTGCCACCAGCAGAGATCTGGACAAGATCTACGAGCAGTACTTC

j_gene: TRBJ2-1
d_gene: .
abundance: .
v_gene: TRBV20-1
CDR3aa: CSAPGPLLAKGNEQFF
CDR3nt: TGCAGTGCTCCCGGTCCTTTATTAGCGAAGGGGAATGAGCAGTTCTTC

j_gene: TRBJ2-4
d_gene: .
abundance: many
v_gene: TRBV6-1
CDR3aa: CASSPMIMGNIQYF
CDR3nt: TGTGCCAGCAGTCCTATGATTATGGGAAACATTCAGTACTTC